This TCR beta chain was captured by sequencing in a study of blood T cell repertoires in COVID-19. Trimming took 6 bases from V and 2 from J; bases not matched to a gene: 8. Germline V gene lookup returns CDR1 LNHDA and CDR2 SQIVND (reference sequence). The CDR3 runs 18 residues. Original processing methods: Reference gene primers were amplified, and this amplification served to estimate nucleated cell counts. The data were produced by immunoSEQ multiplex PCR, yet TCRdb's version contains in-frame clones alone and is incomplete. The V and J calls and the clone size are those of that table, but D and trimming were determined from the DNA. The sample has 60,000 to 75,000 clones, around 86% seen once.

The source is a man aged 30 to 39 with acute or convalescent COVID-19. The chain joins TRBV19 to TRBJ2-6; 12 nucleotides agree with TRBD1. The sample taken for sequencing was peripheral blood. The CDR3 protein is CASSRAGTGGAGANVLTF. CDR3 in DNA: TGTGCCAGTAGCCGGGCCGGGACAGGGGGCGCTGGGGCCAACGTCCTGACTTTC. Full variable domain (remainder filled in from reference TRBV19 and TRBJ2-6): DGGITQSPKYLFRKEGQNVTLSCEQNLNHDAMYWYRQDPGQGLRLIYYSQIVNDFQKGDIAEGYSVSREKKESFPLTVTSAQKNPTAFYLCASSRAGTGGAGANVLTFGAGSRLTVL.